A single sample is the source of the 26 T cell receptor beta chains below, sequenced in a study of blood T cell repertoires in COVID-19. Some clones are missing from TCRdb's copy, which holds only in-frame ones; the method was immunoSEQ multiplex PCR. The data contain approximately 260,000 clones, approximately 83% of them seen just once; the ten biggest clones take up about 3.3%. The material sequenced was PBMCs or T cells enriched from blood (not recorded which). Every receptor here comes from a woman in her thirties or forties with acute COVID-19.

V is TRBV4-2 and J is TRBJ2-1, with TRBD2 matching over 10 bases. V shed 4 bases, J shed 4 bases, and the junction held 7 bases outside the gene matches. Germline CDR1 and CDR2: LGHNA and YNFKEQ. The CDR3 is 16 residues long. CDR3 DNA: TGTGCCAGCAGCCCGAAAGAACTAGCGGGATACAATGAGCAGTTCTTC. Amino acids: CASSPKELAGYNEQFF.

V gene TRBV2 combines with J gene TRBJ2-1; D is unclear. Germline V lookup: CDR1 SNHLY, CDR2 FYNNEI. Trimming left V 1 base short and J 4 bases short, with 11 bases between. CDR3 length: 15 residues. DNA of the CDR3: TGTGCCAGCAGTGAAGGACGAGGTCAGTACAATGAGCAGTTCTTC. Its translation is CASSEGRGQYNEQFF.

This clone was observed once. This chain links TRBV27 with TRBJ1-4, with 7 bases that match TRBD1. The CDR3 loop spans 16 amino acids. V was clipped by 0 bases and J by 7 bases; unmatched bases: 8. Germline values: CDR1 MNHEY, CDR2 SMNVEV (reference sequence). CDR3 region: CASSLSMSRGVEKLFF. CDR3 bases: TGTGCCAGCAGTTTATCGATGTCCAGGGGGGTTGAAAAACTGTTTTTT.

This clone was seen only once. The rearrangement links TRBV9 to TRBJ1-1; 8 bases are shared with TRBD1. The length of the CDR3 is 16 residues. Germline trimming cut 0 bases from V and 2 bases from J; bases unmatched to any gene: 6. Germline CDR1 and CDR2: SGDLS and YYNGEE. The CDR3 bases are TGTGCCAGCAGCGTAGACTCAGGGGGCAGAAACACTGAAGCTTTCTTT. It yields the protein CASSVDSGGRNTEAFF.

This clone appeared a few times. The V and J genes are TRBV30 and TRBJ1-6; possibly TRBD1 for D (6 bases). The germline V and J ends were trimmed by 7 bases and 7 bases, with 17 bases remaining between them. CDR1 GTSNPN and CDR2 SVGIG come from the germline V gene (reference sequence). This CDR3 spans 14 amino acids. CDR3 protein: CASPPAGDNSPLHF. The CDR3 DNA reads as TGTGCCTCCCCCCCCGCAGGGGACAATTCACCCCTCCACTTT.

The J gene is TRBJ2-2, the V gene TRBV9; D gene unclear. Germline V gives CDR1 SGDLS, CDR2 YYNGEE. The length of the CDR3 is 15 residues. The V gene lost 3 bases and the J gene lost 3 bases, with 12 bases spanning the gap. The CDR3 DNA follows: TGTGCCAGCAGCGCCGATCACACCTACACCGGGGAGCTGTTTTTT. Translation gives CASSADHTYTGELFF.

The CDR3 spells CASSQTTGEFSGNTIYF. CDR3 sequence (DNA): TGTGCCAGCTCACAGACGACAGGGGAGTTTTCTGGAAACACCATATATTTT. V and J are TRBV18 and TRBJ1-3, with TRBD1 matching 8 bases. The germline gives CDR1 KGHSH, CDR2 LQKENI. CDR3 length: 17 amino acids. After removal of 4 bases from V and 1 base from J, the junction contained 9 bases not matched to a gene. The complete variable domain, with remaining parts taken from reference TRBV18 and TRBJ1-3, reads NAGVMQNPRHLVRRRGQEARLRCSPMKGHSHVYWYRQLPEEGLKFMVYLQKENIIDESGMPKERFSAEFPKEGPSILRIQQVVRGDSAAYFCASSQTTGEFSGNTIYFGEGSWLTVV.

The chain links TRBV14 to TRBJ1-2; possible D gene TRBD1, 6 bases. Germline V gene data show CDR1 as SGHDN and CDR2 as FVKESK. Trimming removed 0 bases from V and 9 bases from J, with 11 bases in between. The CDR3 is 13 amino acids. CDR3 coding DNA: TGTGCCAGCAGCCAAGATCTTGGGGGCCGCTACACCTTC. Translating gives CASSQDLGGRYTF. Supplemented by reference TRBV14 and TRBJ1-2, the full variable domain reads EAGVTQFPSHSVIEKGQTVTLRCDPISGHDNLYWYRRVMGKEIKFLLHFVKESKQDESGMPNNRFLAERTGGTYSTLKVQPAELEDSGVYFCASSQDLGGRYTFGSGTRLTVV.

This rearrangement joins TRBV4-1 to TRBJ2-5, with 8 bases identical to TRBD2. This CDR3 has 15 residues. After removal of 1 base from V and 5 bases from J, the junction contained 6 bases not matched to a gene. Germline V lookup: CDR1 MGHRA, CDR2 YSYEKL. This CDR3 reads CASSQVTGGPETQYF. CDR3 nucleotides: TGCGCCAGCAGCCAAGTCACGGGAGGGCCGGAGACCCAGTACTTC.

The chain is built from TRBV9 and TRBJ2-1, with D perhaps matching TRBD1 (6 bases). This CDR3 spans 16 amino acids. Germline CDR1 SGDLS, CDR2 YYNGEE. V lost 4 bases and J lost 0, with 14 bases in between. The CDR3 DNA follows: TGTGCCAGCAGCCCAACAACAGGGAGCTCCTACAATGAGCAGTTCTTC. This codes for CASSPTTGSSYNEQFF.

The V call is TRBV21-1, the J call TRBJ2-1; TRBD1, as called in the table, went unchecked against the DNA. TRBV21-1 is a pseudogene locus. CDR3 length: 14 residues. CDR3 residues: CASSVRDRVSEQFF. The CDR3 nucleotides read TGTGCCAGCAGCGTCCGGGACAGGGTGTCTGAGCAGTTCTTC.

J is TRBJ2-3 and V is TRBV5-4; weak D call: TRBD2 (5 bases). The germline V gene has CDR1 SGHNT and CDR2 YYREEE (reference sequence). V dropped 4 bases and J dropped 4 bases, with 16 bases sitting between them. This CDR3 has 15 amino acids. This chain's CDR3 is CASSARRRGPDTQYF. DNA of the CDR3: TGTGCCAGCAGCGCCCGACGCCGCGGGCCAGATACGCAGTATTTT.

The V call is TRBV21-1, the J call TRBJ2-7; the D segment call TRBD2 is taken from the table without a DNA check. TRBV21-1 is flagged as a pseudogene. This CDR3 is 17 amino acids long. CDR3 region: CASNPKAGYRVSYEQYF. The CDR3 DNA follows: TGTGCCAGCAACCCAAAGGCCGGGTATCGCGTGTCCTACGAGCAGTACTTC.

The gene calls are TRBV6-5 and TRBJ2-1; TRBD1 is a possible D gene (6 bases). The V end lost 4 bases, the J end lost 3 bases, and 13 bases lay between the germline ends. Germline V CDR1 and CDR2: MNHEY, SVGAGI. The CDR3 runs 15 residues. Here the CDR3 reads CASSFTGRGYNEQFF. Written as DNA, the CDR3 is TGTGCCAGCAGTTTCACGGGCAGGGGCTACAATGAGCAGTTCTTC.

V usage is TRBV7-9 and J usage is TRBJ2-7; 7 positions agree with TRBD2. CDR1 is SEHNR and CDR2 is FQNEAQ in the germline V gene (reference sequence). The CDR3 sequence is 14 residues long. V lost 5 bases and J lost 3; bases outside the gene matches: 7. Written as DNA, the CDR3 is TGTGCCAGCAGCCTAAGCGGGAATTACTACGAGCAGTACTTC. Translated, it gives CASSLSGNYYEQYF.

The V and J genes are TRBV2 and TRBJ1-1; 7 nucleotides line up with TRBD1. V lost 5 bases to trimming and J lost 3 bases; unmatched junction nucleotides: 6. CDR1 and CDR2 from the germline V gene are SNHLY and FYNNEI. This CDR3 has 14 amino acids. CDR3 residues: CASSRDSSDTEAFF. The CDR3 bases are TGTGCCAGCAGTCGGGACAGTTCAGACACTGAAGCTTTCTTT.

This clone has only a few counts. The chain employs TRBV27 and TRBJ2-3; TRBD2 agrees at 8 bases. The CDR3 sequence is 15 residues long. V lost 3 bases, J lost 3 bases, and 5 bases stayed unmatched. Germline loops: CDR1 MNHEY, CDR2 SMNVEV (reference sequence). CDR3 in DNA: TGTGCCAGCAGTTTGGGACTAGTTAAAACAGATACGCAGTATTTT. Amino acids: CASSLGLVKTDTQYF.

The rearrangement joins TRBV11-3 to TRBJ2-7, with D possibly matching TRBD1 (6 bases). Germline V gene lookup returns CDR1 SGHNT and CDR2 YENEEA. Deletions cut 6 bases from V and 9 bases from J, with 12 bases between. CDR3 length: 11 amino acids. The CDR3 is CASSNRVGQYF. The CDR3 bases are TGTGCCAGCAGTAACAGGGTTGGGCAGTACTTC.

The chain carries TRBV27 and TRBJ1-5; possibly TRBD1 for D (6 bases). Germline lookup yields CDR1 MNHEY and CDR2 SMNVEV (reference sequence). The CDR3 consists of 15 residues. The germline V and J ends were trimmed by 4 bases and 5 bases, with 15 bases remaining between them. CDR3 in DNA: TGTGCCAGCAGTTCGGGCGTCACAGGGTATCAGCCCCAGCATTTT. This encodes CASSSGVTGYQPQHF.

The CDR3 nucleotides are TGTGCCAGCAGCGTATACTCGGGGGTTAACTATGGCTACACCTTC. Translated, it gives CASSVYSGVNYGYTF. J is TRBJ1-2 and V is TRBV9, with D possibly being TRBD1 (5 bases). The germline CDR1 and CDR2 sequences are SGDLS and YYNGEE. Trimming shortened V by 1 base and J by 1 base, and 11 bases separated the two germline ends. This CDR3 region has 15 residues.

This chain uses TRBV19 with TRBJ1-1, with 9 bases matching TRBD1. V was pared by 6 bases and J by 5 bases, with 4 bases of the junction left unmatched. CDR3 length equals 13 residues. Germline CDR1 reads LNHDA; CDR2 reads SQIVND (reference sequence). Here the CDR3 DNA reads TGTGCCAGTAGGGACAGGGGAAGAACTGAAGCTTTCTTT. The encoded protein is CASRDRGRTEAFF.

The chain combines TRBV28 with TRBJ1-4; 9 nucleotides agree with TRBD1. Germline trimming cut 6 bases from V and 5 bases from J; bases unmatched to any gene: 13. The germline V gene has CDR1 MDHEN and CDR2 SYDVKM. CDR3 size: 17 residues. CDR3 DNA: TGTGCCAGCAGATTACTAGGGTGGGACAGGGACAATGAAAAACTGTTTTTT. Translating gives CASRLLGWDRDNEKLFF. The full variable domain, with the rest looked up from reference TRBV28 and TRBJ1-4, is DVKVTQSSRYLVKRTGEKVFLECVQDMDHENMFWYRQDPGLGLRLIYFSYDVKMKEKGDIPEGYSVSREKKERFSLILESASTNQTSMYLCASRLLGWDRDNEKLFFGSGTQLSVL.

CDR3 sequence reads: CASSWGTGGSYEQYF. Written as DNA, the CDR3 is TGCGCCAGCAGCTGGGGGACAGGGGGATCCTACGAGCAGTACTTC. J is TRBJ2-7 and V is TRBV5-1; TRBD1 matches 11 bases. The CDR3 has 15 residues. Germline trimming cut 3 bases from V and 1 base from J; bases unmatched to any gene: 3. Germline V lookup: CDR1 SGHRS, CDR2 YFSETQ.

The V and J genes are TRBV5-1 and TRBJ1-1; 7 bases line up with TRBD1. After removal of 4 bases from V and 5 bases from J, the junction contained 5 bases not matched to a gene. Germline V CDR1 and CDR2: SGHRS, YFSETQ. The CDR3 loop spans 13 amino acids. This CDR3 reads CASSLDRETEAFF. In DNA form, the CDR3 reads TGCGCCAGCAGCCTAGACAGGGAGACTGAAGCTTTCTTT.

The chain carries TRBV25-1 and TRBJ2-3; 12 nucleotides align to TRBD2. Germline CDR1 MGHDK, CDR2 SYGVNS. J was trimmed by 3 bases and V by 5 bases; bases with no gene match: 6. The CDR3 extends over 16 amino acids. CDR3 DNA: TGTGCCAGCAGTACCAAGACTAGCGGGAGAACAGATACGCAGTATTTT. Its protein product is CASSTKTSGRTDTQYF.

The chain is built from TRBV15 and TRBJ1-1; D gene uncertain. V lost 6 bases to trimming and J lost 0 bases, with 5 bases between them. This CDR3 is built from 12 residues. The germline V gene has CDR1 LNHNV and CDR2 YYDKDF (reference sequence). The CDR3 loop is CATRNMNTEAFF. CDR3 bases: TGTGCCACCAGAAACATGAACACTGAAGCTTTCTTT.